This passage covers 20 T cell receptor beta chains from one sample sequenced in a study of T cell changes during pregnancy in multiple sclerosis. Profiling relied on immunoSEQ multiplex PCR, and the TCRdb table lists in-frame clones only, not all of them. The sample lists tens of thousands of clones; 85% to 90% were seen once. This material consisted of peripheral blood, taken after pregnancy. The receptors originated from a female donor in good health, enrolled as a control in a pregnancy study.

This clone was observed a single time. The V call is TRBV7-2, the J call TRBJ1-2; no firm D call. The CDR3 is 14 amino acids. Germline CDR1 SGHTA, CDR2 FQGNSA. V lost 5 bases to trimming and J lost 2 bases, with 12 bases between them. The CDR3 reads CASSPSRQNYGYTF. The CDR3 region has the DNA TGTGCCAGCAGCCCATCGAGGCAGAACTATGGCTACACCTTC.

This clone has a single count. The J gene is TRBJ1-6, the V gene TRBV2; D is possibly TRBD1 (5 bases). Per the germline V gene, CDR1 is SNHLY and CDR2 is FYNNEI. This CDR3 has 15 amino acids. Trimming removed 7 bases from V and 6 bases from J, with 16 bases in between. CDR3 coding DNA: TGTGCCAGCACCAACCCCGGGGGATCTAATTCACCCCTCCACTTT. Its translation is CASTNPGGSNSPLHF.

The chain carries TRBV18 and TRBJ1-2; the D is unclear. This CDR3 spans 13 amino acids. The germline V gene has CDR1 KGHSH and CDR2 LQKENI. Trimming took off 6 bases at V and 8 bases at J, with 16 bases between the two ends. Here the CDR3 DNA reads TGTGCCAGCTCCCCAAAGGAGGGTGAGGGCTACACCTTC. Residues: CASSPKEGEGYTF.

The chain combines TRBV7-2 with TRBJ2-7; 8 bases are a match to TRBD2. The germline V gene encodes CDR1 SGHTA and CDR2 FQGNSA. The CDR3 totals 15 residues. The V gene end was trimmed by 5 bases and the J gene end by 0 bases; junction bases not matched to a gene: 6. CDR3 protein: CASSPQSGGSYEQYF. DNA for the CDR3: TGTGCCAGCAGCCCACAGAGCGGGGGCTCCTACGAGCAGTACTTC.

The gene calls are TRBV7-6 and TRBJ1-1; D is undetermined. Trimming pared 2 bases from V and 0 bases from J, leaving 16 bases between. Germline CDR1 SGHVS, CDR2 FNYEAQ. This CDR3 has 17 residues. CDR3 in amino acids: CASSLYSAGTMNTEAFF. CDR3 sequence (DNA): TGTGCCAGCAGCTTATATTCCGCAGGAACCATGAACACTGAAGCTTTCTTT.

The chain combines TRBV30 with TRBJ2-7; the match to TRBD1 covers 7 bases. After removal of 4 bases from V and 2 bases from J, the junction contained 8 bases not matched to a gene. The CDR3 has 14 residues. Looked up from germline, CDR1 is GTSNPN and CDR2 is SVGIG (reference sequence). CDR3 DNA: TGTGCCTGGACCCCGGGACAGACTCCCTACGAGCAGTACTTC. Translating gives CAWTPGQTPYEQYF.

The V call is TRBV6-5, the J call TRBJ2-7; 7 bases line up with TRBD1. This CDR3 region has 14 residues. V dropped 2 bases and J dropped 7; count of bases not matched to a gene: 8. Germline V gene sequence: CDR1 MNHEY, CDR2 SVGAGI. In DNA form, the CDR3 reads TGTGCCAGCAGTTACGACAGGGAGTACGAAGAGCAGTACTTC. Amino acids: CASSYDREYEEQYF.

The V call is TRBV5-6, the J call TRBJ2-1; D is ambiguous. Trimming left V 1 base short and J 4 bases short, with 6 bases between. CDR1 SGHDT and CDR2 YYEEEE come from the germline V gene. The CDR3 runs 13 residues. The CDR3 bases are TGTGCCAGCAGCTTGAGACAATACAATGAGCAGTTCTTC. It yields the protein CASSLRQYNEQFF. Together with reference TRBV5-6 and TRBJ2-1, the CDR3 gives the full variable domain: DAGVTQSPTHLIKTRGQQVTLRCSPKSGHDTVSWYQQALGQGPQFIFQYYEEEERQRGNFPDRFSGHQFPNYSSELNVNALLLGDSALYLCASSLRQYNEQFFGPGTRLTVL.

J is TRBJ1-2 and V is TRBV2; a weak D match, TRBD1 (6 bases). The V end was cut by 6 bases, the J end by 2 bases, with 10 bases between. Germline loops: CDR1 SNHLY, CDR2 FYNNEI. The CDR3 is 13 amino acids. The CDR3 sequence: CASSSGQNYGYTF. The CDR3 DNA follows: TGTGCCAGCAGCAGTGGACAGAACTATGGCTACACCTTC.

This clone was detected only a few times. The genes are TRBV7-2 and TRBJ1-1; no reliable D call. The CDR3 spans 14 residues. V gave up 3 bases and J gave up 0 bases, with 8 bases separating them. CDR1 is SGHTA and CDR2 is FQGNSA in the germline V gene. Written as DNA, the CDR3 is TGTGCCAGCAGCTTTGGCAGATTGAACACTGAAGCTTTCTTT. Its protein product is CASSFGRLNTEAFF.

The rearrangement links TRBV13 to TRBJ2-7; 7 nucleotides match TRBD1. Germline CDR1 reads PRHDT; CDR2 reads FYEKMQ (reference sequence). J was trimmed by 0 bases and V by 4 bases; bases with no gene match: 6. The CDR3 sequence is 15 residues long. CDR3 residues: CASSSGTESSYEQYF. In nucleotides, the CDR3 is TGTGCCAGCAGCTCCGGGACAGAGAGCTCCTACGAGCAGTACTTC.

V usage is TRBV29-1 and J usage is TRBJ1-1, with D possibly being TRBD1 (6 bases). V was clipped by 6 bases and J by 8 bases, with 13 bases between them. Germline-derived CDR1 and CDR2 are SQVTM and ANQGSEA. The CDR3 length is 11 residues. CDR3 loop: CSVKEQGEAFF. CDR3 nucleotides: TGCAGCGTGAAAGAACAGGGAGAAGCTTTCTTT.

This rearrangement joins TRBV2 to TRBJ2-7, with TRBD1 matching 7 bases. The CDR3 runs 13 residues. Germline loops: CDR1 SNHLY, CDR2 FYNNEI. V lost 3 bases and J lost 4; bases outside the gene matches: 3. The CDR3 DNA reads as TGTGCCAGCAGTGACGACAGGGTGTACGAGCAGTACTTC. This codes for CASSDDRVYEQYF.

V usage is TRBV6-5 and J usage is TRBJ2-3, with D possibly being TRBD2 (5 bases). CDR3 length: 11 amino acids. Germline values: CDR1 MNHEY, CDR2 SVGAGI. With 6 bases removed from V and 6 bases from J, the gap between germline ends came to 7 bases. CDR3 sequence (DNA): TGTGCCAGCAGGCGAGGGGATACGCAGTATTTT. Its protein product is CASRRGDTQYF.

This chain connects TRBV7-9 to TRBJ1-1; no clear D. The CDR3 runs to 13 residues. Trimming pared 5 bases from V and 2 bases from J, leaving 9 bases between. Germline CDR1 SEHNR, CDR2 FQNEAQ (reference sequence). The CDR3 nucleotides read TGTGCCAGCAGCCGGGAAGTCAACACTGAAGCTTTCTTT. This translates into CASSREVNTEAFF.

The chain has TRBV7-2 and TRBJ1-5; no clear D. CDR1 SGHTA and CDR2 FQGNSA come from the germline V gene. The CDR3 length is 13 residues. With 1 base removed from V and 6 bases from J, the gap between germline ends came to 7 bases. The CDR3 coding sequence is TGTGCCAGCAGCTTAGTCCTCGGTCAGCCCCAGCATTTT. Residues: CASSLVLGQPQHF.

This chain connects TRBV5-1 to TRBJ2-3, with 9 positions matching TRBD2. Losses at the gene ends were 5 bases for V and 0 bases for J; bases not matched to a gene: 4. This CDR3 is 15 amino acids long. Germline assignment: CDR1 SGHRS and CDR2 YFSETQ. The CDR3 nucleotides read TGCGCCAGCAGGGCTAGCGGGGTTAGCACAGATACGCAGTATTTT. This encodes CASRASGVSTDTQYF.

The chain combines TRBV4-1 with TRBJ1-3; a weak D match, TRBD1 (6 bases). V was trimmed by 2 bases and J by 0 bases, leaving 17 bases between them. Per germline, CDR1 MGHRA and CDR2 YSYEKL. This CDR3 is built from 18 residues. The DNA for the CDR3 is TGCGCCAGCAGCCAAATCGGGGGGCCCCGTAACTCTGGAAACACCATATATTTT. Translated, it gives CASSQIGGPRNSGNTIYF.

The chain couples TRBV11-2 to TRBJ2-1, with 10 nucleotides matching TRBD2. The CDR3 spans 14 residues. The junction had 1 base not matched to a gene; V was cut back by 3 bases and J by 5 bases. CDR1 SGHAT and CDR2 FQNNGV come from the germline V gene. The CDR3 DNA is TGTGCCAGCAGCTTGCTAGCGGGGGACAATGAGCAGTTCTTC. Protein sequence: CASSLLAGDNEQFF. Using reference TRBV11-2 and TRBJ2-1 for the parts outside the CDR3, the full variable domain is EAGVAQSPRYKIIEKRQSVAFWCNPISGHATLYWYQQILGQGPKLLIQFQNNGVVDDSQLPKDRFSAERLKGVDSTLKIQPAKLEDSAVYLCASSLLAGDNEQFFGPGTRLTVL.

The chain joins TRBV6-6 to TRBJ1-1; 8 bases match TRBD1. Germline lookup yields CDR1 MNHNY and CDR2 SVGAGI (reference sequence). This CDR3 spans 14 amino acids. V shed 6 bases and J 1 base; nucleotides not matched to a gene: 4. CDR3 protein: CASRLTGENTEAFF. The CDR3, as DNA: TGTGCCAGCAGGTTGACAGGGGAGAACACTGAAGCTTTCTTT.